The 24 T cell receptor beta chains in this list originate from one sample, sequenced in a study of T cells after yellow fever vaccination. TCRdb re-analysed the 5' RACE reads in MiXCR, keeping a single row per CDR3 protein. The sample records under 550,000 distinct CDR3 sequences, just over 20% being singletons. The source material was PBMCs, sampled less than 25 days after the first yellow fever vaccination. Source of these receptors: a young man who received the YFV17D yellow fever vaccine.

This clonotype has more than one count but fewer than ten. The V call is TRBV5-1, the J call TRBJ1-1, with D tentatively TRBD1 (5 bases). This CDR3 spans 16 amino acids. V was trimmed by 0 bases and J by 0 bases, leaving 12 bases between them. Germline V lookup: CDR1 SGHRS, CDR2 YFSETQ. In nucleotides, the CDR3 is TGCGCCAGCAGCTTGGCGGGAACAGGATTGAACACTGAAGCTTTCTTT. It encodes CASSLAGTGLNTEAFF.

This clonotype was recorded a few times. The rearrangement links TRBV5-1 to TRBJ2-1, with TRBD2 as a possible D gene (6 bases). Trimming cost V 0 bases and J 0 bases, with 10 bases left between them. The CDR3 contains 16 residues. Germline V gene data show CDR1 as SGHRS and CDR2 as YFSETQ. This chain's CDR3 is CASSLAGGFSYNEQFF. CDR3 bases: TGCGCCAGCAGCTTGGCCGGGGGATTCTCCTACAATGAGCAGTTCTTC.

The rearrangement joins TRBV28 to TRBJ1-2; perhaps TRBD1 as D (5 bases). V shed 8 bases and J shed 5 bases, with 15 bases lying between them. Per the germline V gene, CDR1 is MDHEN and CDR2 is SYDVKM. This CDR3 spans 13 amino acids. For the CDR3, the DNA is TGTGCCAGCGAACATCCGGGACTTTATGGCTACACCTTC. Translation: CASEHPGLYGYTF.

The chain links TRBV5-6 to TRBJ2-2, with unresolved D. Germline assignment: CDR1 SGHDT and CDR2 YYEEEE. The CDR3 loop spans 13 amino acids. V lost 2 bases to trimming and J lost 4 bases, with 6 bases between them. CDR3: CASSFITTGELFF. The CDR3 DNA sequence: TGTGCCAGCAGCTTTATTACCACCGGGGAGCTGTTTTTT.

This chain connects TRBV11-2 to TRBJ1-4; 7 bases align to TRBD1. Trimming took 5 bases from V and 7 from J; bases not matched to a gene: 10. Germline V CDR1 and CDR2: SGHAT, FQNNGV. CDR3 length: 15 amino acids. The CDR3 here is CASSPVGGRSEKLFF. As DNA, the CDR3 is TGTGCCAGCAGCCCTGTAGGGGGCCGAAGTGAAAAACTGTTTTTT.

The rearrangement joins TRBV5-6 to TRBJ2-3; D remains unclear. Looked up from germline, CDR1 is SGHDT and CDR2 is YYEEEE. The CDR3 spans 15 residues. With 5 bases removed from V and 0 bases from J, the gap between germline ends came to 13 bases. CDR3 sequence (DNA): TGTGCCAGCAGTTCCGCCCGTACTAGCACAGATACGCAGTATTTT. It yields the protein CASSSARTSTDTQYF.

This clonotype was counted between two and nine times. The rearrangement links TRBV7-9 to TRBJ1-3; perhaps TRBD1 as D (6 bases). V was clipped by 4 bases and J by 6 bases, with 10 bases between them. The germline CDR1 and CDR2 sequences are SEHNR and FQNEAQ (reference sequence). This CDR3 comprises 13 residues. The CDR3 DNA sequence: TGTGCCAGCAGCTCGGGACAACAAAACACCATATATTTT. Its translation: CASSSGQQNTIYF.

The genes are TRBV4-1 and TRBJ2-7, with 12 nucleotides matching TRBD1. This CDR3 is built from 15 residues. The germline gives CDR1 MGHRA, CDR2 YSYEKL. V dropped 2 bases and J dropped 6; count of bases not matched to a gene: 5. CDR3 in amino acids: CASSQTGQGAGEQYV. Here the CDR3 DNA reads TGCGCCAGCAGCCAAACGGGACAGGGGGCAGGCGAGCAGTACGTC.

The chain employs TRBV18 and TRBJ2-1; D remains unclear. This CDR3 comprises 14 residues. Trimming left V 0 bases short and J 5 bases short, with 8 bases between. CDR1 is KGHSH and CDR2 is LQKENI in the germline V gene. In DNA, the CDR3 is TGTGCCAGCTCACCACCCTGGGTGGACAATGAGCAGTTCTTC. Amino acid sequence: CASSPPWVDNEQFF. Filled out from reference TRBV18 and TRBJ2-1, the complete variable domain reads NAGVMQNPRHLVRRRGQEARLRCSPMKGHSHVYWYRQLPEEGLKFMVYLQKENIIDESGMPKERFSAEFPKEGPSILRIQQVVRGDSAAYFCASSPPWVDNEQFFGPGTRLTVL.

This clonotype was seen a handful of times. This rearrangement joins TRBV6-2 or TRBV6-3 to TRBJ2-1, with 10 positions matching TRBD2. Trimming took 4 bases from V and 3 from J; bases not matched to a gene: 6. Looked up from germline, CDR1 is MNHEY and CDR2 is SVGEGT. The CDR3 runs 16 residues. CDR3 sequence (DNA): TGTGCCAGCAGTTCGAAAGCGGGGGGGCTCTACAATGAGCAGTTCTTC. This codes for CASSSKAGGLYNEQFF.

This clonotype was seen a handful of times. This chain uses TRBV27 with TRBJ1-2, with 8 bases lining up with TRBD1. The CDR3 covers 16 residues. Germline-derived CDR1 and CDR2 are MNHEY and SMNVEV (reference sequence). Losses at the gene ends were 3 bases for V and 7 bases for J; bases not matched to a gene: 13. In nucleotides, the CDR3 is TGTGCCAGCAGTTTGACGACAGGGGCGAATTACCTTGGCTACACCTTC. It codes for CASSLTTGANYLGYTF.

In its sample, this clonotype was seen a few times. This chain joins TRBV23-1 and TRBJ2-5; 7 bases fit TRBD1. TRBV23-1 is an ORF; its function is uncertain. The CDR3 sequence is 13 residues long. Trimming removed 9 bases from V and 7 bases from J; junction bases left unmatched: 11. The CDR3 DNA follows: TGCGCCAGTCCGAGACAGGGTCCGGGGACCCAGTACTTC. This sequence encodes CASPRQGPGTQYF.

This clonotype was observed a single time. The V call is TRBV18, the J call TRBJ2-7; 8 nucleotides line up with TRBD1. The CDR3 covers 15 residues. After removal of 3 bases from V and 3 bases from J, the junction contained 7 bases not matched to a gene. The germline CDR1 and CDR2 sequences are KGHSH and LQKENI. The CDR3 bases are TGTGCCAGCTCACCGGGACAGGTGGGAGTCTACGAGCAGTACTTC. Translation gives CASSPGQVGVYEQYF.

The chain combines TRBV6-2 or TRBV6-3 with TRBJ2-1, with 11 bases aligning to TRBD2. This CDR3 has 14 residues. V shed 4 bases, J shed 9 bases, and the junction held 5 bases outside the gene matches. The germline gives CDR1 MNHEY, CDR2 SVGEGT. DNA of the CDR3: TGTGCCAGCAGTTTTAGCGGGGGGGCCATTGAGCAGTTCTTC. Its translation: CASSFSGGAIEQFF.

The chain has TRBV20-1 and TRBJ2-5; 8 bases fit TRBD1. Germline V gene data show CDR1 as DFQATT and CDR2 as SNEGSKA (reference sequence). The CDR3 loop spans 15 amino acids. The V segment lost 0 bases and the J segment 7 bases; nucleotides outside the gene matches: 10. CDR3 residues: CSARDTQTGEWTQYF. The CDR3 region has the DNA TGCAGTGCTAGAGATACCCAGACAGGGGAGTGGACCCAGTACTTC.

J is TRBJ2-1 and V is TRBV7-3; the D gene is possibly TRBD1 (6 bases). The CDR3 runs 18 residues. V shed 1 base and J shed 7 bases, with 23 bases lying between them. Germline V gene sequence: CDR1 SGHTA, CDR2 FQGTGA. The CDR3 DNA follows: TGTGCCAGCAGCTTAATGGGGGCTGCGACAGCTAGTGGGAATGAGCAGTTCTTC. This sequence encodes CASSLMGAATASGNEQFF.

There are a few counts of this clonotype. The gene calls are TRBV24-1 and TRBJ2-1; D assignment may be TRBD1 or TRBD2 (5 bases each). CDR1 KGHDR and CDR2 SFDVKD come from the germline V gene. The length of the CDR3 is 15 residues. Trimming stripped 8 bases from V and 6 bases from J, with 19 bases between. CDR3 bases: TGTGCCACCAACATCTGGGGGTCCCCCCCCAATGAGCAGTTCTTC. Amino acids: CATNIWGSPPNEQFF.

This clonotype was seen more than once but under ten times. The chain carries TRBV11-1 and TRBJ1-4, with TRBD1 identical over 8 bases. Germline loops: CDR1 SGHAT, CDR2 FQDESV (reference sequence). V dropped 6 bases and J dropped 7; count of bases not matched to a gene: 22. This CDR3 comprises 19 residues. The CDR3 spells CASSISSSGQDVIGEKLFF. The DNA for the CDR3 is TGTGCCAGCAGTATCTCGTCGTCGGGACAGGACGTAATAGGTGAAAAACTGTTTTTT. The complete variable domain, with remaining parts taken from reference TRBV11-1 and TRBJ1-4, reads EAEVAQSPRYKITEKSQAVAFWCDPISGHATLYWYRQILGQGPELLVQFQDESVVDDSQLPKDRFSAERLKGVDSTLKIQPAELGDSAMYLCASSISSSGQDVIGEKLFFGSGTQLSVL.

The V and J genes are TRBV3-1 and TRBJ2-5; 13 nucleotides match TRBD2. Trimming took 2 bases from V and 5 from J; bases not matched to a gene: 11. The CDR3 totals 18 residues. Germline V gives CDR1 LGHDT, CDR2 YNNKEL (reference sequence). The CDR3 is CASSQRLAGGLDDETQYF. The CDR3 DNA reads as TGTGCCAGCAGCCAAAGACTAGCGGGGGGCCTGGACGATGAGACCCAGTACTTC.

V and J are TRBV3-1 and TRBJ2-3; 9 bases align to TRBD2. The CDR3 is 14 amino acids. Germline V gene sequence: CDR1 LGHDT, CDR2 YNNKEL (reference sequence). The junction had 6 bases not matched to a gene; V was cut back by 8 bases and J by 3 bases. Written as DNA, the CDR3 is TGTGCCAGCGGATCGGGACTAGCAACAGATACGCAGTATTTT. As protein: CASGSGLATDTQYF.

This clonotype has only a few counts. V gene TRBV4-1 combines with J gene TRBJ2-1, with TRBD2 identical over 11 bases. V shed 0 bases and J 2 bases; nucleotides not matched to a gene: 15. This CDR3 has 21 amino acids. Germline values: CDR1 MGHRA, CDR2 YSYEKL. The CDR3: CASSQDLSGGALRGTYNEQFF. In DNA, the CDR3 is TGCGCCAGCAGCCAAGATCTTAGCGGGGGGGCCCTTCGGGGCACCTACAATGAGCAGTTCTTC.

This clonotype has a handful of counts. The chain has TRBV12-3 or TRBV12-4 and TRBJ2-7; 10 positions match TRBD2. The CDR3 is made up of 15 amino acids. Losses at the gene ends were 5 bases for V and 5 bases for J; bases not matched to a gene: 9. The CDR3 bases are TGTGCCAGCAGTCTACCGGGACTAGCGAACCACGAGCAGTACTTC. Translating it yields CASSLPGLANHEQYF.

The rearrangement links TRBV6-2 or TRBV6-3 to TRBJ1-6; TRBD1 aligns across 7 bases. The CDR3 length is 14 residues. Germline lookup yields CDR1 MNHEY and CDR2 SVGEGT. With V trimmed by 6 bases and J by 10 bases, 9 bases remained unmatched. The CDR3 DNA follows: TGTGCCAGCAGCTCGACCGGGACAGACTCACCCCTCCACTTT. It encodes CASSSTGTDSPLHF.

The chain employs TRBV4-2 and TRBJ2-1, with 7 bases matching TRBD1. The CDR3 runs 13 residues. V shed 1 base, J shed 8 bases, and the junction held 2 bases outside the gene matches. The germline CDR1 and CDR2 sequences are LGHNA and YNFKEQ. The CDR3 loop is CASSQAQGDEQFF. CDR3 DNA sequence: TGTGCCAGCAGCCAAGCCCAGGGGGATGAGCAGTTCTTC.